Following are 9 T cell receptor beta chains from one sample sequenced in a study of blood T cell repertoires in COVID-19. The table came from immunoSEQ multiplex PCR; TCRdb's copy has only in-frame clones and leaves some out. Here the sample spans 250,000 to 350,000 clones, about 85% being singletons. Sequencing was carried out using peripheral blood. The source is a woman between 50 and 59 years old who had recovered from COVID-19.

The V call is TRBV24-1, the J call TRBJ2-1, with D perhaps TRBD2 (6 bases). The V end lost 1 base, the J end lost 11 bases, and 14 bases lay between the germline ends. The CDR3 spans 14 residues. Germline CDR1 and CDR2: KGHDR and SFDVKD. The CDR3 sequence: CATSDFHGGTQQFF. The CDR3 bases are TGTGCCACCAGTGATTTCCATGGGGGGACGCAGCAGTTCTTC.

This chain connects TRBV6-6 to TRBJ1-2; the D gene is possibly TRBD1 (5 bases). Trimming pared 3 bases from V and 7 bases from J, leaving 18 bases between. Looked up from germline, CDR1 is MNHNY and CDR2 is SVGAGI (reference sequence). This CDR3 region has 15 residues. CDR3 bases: TGTGCCAGCAGTTATAGTAATTGGGGGGAACGTGGCTACACCTTC. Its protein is CASSYSNWGERGYTF.

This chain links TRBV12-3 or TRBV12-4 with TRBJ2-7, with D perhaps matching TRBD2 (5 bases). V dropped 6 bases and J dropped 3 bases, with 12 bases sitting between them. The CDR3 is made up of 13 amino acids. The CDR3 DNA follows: TGTGCCAGCAGCCGCCGGGAAAACTACGAGCAGTACTTC. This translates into CASSRRENYEQYF.

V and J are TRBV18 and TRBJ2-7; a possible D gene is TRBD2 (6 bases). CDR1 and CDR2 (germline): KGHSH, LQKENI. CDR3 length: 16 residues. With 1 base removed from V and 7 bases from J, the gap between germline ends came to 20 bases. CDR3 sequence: CASSPLRGGLVGEQYF. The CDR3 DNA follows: TGTGCCAGCTCACCACTCCGGGGAGGCCTAGTTGGAGAGCAGTACTTC.

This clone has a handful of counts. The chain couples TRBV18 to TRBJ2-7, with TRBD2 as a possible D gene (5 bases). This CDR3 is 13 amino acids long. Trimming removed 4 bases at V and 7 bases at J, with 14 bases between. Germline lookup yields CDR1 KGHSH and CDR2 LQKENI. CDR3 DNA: TGTGCCAGCTCACGAGAGGGAGTAAGGGAGCAGTACTTC. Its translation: CASSREGVREQYF.

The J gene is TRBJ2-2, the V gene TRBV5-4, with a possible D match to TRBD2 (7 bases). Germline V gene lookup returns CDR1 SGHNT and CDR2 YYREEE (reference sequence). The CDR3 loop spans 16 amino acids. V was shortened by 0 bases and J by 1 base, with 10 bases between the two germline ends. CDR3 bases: TGTGCCAGCAGCTTGGCGCGGGGGCTGAACACCGGGGAGCTGTTTTTT. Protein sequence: CASSLARGLNTGELFF.

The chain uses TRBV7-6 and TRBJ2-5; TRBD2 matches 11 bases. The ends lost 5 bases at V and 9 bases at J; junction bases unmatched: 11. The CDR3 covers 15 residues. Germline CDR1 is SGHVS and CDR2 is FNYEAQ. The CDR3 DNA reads TGTGCCAGCAGCGGGACTAGCGGCCCCCACAGGGCCCAGTACTTC. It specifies CASSGTSGPHRAQYF.

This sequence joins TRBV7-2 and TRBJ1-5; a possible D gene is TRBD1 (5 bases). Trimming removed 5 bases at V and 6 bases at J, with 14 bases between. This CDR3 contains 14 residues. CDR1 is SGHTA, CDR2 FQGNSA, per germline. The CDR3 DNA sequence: TGTGCCAGCAGCAATCGACAGAAGGGTCAGCCCCAGCATTTT. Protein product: CASSNRQKGQPQHF.

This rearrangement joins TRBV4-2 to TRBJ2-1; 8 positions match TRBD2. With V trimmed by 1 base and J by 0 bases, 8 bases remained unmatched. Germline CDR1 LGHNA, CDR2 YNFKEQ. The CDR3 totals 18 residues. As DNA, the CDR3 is TGTGCCAGCAGCCAAGGCCGGCTCAGCGGGAGCTCCTACAATGAGCAGTTCTTC. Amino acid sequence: CASSQGRLSGSSYNEQFF.